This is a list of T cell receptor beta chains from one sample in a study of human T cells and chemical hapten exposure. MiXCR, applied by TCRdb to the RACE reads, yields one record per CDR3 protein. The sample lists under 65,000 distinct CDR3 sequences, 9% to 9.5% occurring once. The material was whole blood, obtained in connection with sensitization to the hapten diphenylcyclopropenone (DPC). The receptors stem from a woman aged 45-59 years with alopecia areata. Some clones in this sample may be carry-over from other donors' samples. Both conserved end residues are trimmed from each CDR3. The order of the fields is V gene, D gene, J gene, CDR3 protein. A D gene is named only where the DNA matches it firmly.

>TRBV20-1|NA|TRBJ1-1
SARDSSLGS
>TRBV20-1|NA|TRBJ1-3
SAHVRTDSGNTIY
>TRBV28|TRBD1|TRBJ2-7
ASHSEGTGIYEQY
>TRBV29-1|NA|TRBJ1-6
SGQNNSPLH
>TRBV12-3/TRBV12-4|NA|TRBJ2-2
ASTPPPRGTNTGELF
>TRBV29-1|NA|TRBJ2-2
SVLFGARQVTGELF
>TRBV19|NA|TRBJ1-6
ASQQRGTADSPLH
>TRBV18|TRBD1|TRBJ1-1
ASSPGDSRRSL
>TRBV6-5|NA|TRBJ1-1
ASSYRGRRTEAF
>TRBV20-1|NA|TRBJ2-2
SAHIRPGAPGELF
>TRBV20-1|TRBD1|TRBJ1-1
SARGQGDTEAF
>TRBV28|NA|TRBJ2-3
ASRQHADTQY
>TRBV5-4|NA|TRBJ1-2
ASSLRQVTGYT
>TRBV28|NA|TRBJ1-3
ASSPGGGLRNTIY
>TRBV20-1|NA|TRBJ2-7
SAGAASEQY
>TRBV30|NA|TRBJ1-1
AWSVRSEAF
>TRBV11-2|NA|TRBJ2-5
ASTKPEGGAQETQY
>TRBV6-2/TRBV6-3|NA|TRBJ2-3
ASSTPWATDTQY
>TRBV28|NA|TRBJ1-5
ASGGSANQPQH
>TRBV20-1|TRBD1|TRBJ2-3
SARRRDRVIADTQY
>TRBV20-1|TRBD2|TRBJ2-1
SAYPTSGRDNEQF
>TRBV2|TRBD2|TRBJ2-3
ASSEVDLAAAYTQY
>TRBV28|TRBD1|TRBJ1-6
ASTETGVYSPLH
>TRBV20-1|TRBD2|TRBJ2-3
SARKGGRSFTDTQY
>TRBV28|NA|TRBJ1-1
ATRRGRTEAF
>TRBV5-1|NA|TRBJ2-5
ASSLAGYQETQY
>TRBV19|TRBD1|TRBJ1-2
ASRDRDRAFYGYT
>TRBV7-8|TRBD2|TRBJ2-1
ASSSPSLAGVVNEQF
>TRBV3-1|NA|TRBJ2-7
ASSQSATDYEQY
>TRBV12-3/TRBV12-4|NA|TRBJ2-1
ASSFLSYNEQF
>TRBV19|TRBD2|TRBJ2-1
ASKGLATYNEQF
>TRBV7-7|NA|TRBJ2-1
ASSRSNYPAYNEQF
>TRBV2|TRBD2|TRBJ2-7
ASLGERLAGVYEQY
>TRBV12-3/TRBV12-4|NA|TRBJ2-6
ASSSAASGANVLT
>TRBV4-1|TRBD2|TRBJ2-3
ASSQDRTSGRGDTQY
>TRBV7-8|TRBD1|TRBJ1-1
ASSSREGAHTEAF
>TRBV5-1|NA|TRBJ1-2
ASSLEGPSYGYT
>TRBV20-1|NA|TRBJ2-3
SAGEGATDTQY
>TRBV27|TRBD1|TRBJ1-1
ASSIRGQHTEAF
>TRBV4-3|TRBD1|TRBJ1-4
ASSQNSGGNEKLF
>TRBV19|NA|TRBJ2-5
ASSGSVTQETQY
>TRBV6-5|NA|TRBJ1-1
ASRLPGMNTEAF
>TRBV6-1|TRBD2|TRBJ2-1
ASSDRRASGRNEQF
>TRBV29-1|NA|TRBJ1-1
SVVNTEAF
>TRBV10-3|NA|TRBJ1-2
AISGPADYGYT
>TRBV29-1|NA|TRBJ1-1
SVGNLQAF
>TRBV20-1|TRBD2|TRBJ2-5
SARDSGRGQTQY
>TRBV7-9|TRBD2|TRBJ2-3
ASSLVAGGPSDTQY